This T cell receptor beta chain is from a study of blood T cell repertoires in COVID-19. Study-level background: Spain, Italy and the United States supplied samples that represented acute and convalescent COVID-19.

Authors' methods: Nucleated cell counts were estimated from reference gene primer amplification. Produced via immunoSEQ multiplex PCR; TCRdb's table is partial and in-frame only. V and J calls and clone size are given by that table; D and trimming were obtained from the DNA. Of 300,000 to 450,000 clones listed, around 87% are singletons. The sequence was obtained from a man aged 35-49 years in a cohort exposed to, infected with or recovered from COVID-19 (not recorded which). Sequencing was carried out using PBMCs or T cells enriched from blood (not recorded which).

CDR3 DNA sequence: TGTGCCAGCAGCTTGGCCGGGACAGGGAGCGACTATGGCTACACCTTC. Translation gives CASSLAGTGSDYGYTF. V gene TRBV5-6 combines with J gene TRBJ1-2, with 9 bases matching TRBD1. The CDR3 runs to 16 residues. Trimming removed 0 bases from V and 3 bases from J; junction bases left unmatched: 6. The germline V gene encodes CDR1 SGHDT and CDR2 YYEEEE.